These T cell receptor beta chains were read from a single sample in a study of blood T cells in healthy people across ages. TCRdb re-called the 5' RACE reads with MiXCR, one entry per CDR3 protein. Of about 1,400,000 distinct CDR3 sequences listed, 59% are singletons. Sequencing used blood. These receptor sequences come from a man younger than 35 in good health. Both conserved end residues are part of each CDR3. The D gene is left open where the match is weak. Part of the rows lack a size; the others show once, few, many or a class for expanded clones.

clone_size	d_call	v_call	j_call	cdr3_aa	cdr3_nt
.	TRBD2	TRBV7-9	TRBJ2-7	CASSSGLATYEQYF	TGTGCCAGCAGCTCGGGACTAGCGACCTACGAGCAGTACTTC
.	.	TRBV20-1	TRBJ2-5	CSGSTFSSQETQYF	TGCAGTGGCTCGACCTTTAGCTCTCAAGAGACCCAGTACTTC
few	TRBD2	TRBV20-1	TRBJ2-2	CSAEQLAGALTGELFF	TGCAGTGCTGAGCAACTAGCGGGGGCCCTCACCGGGGAGCTGTTTTTT
many	.	TRBV12-3/TRBV12-4	TRBJ2-1	CASSPLNEQFF	TGTGCCAGCAGTCCGCTCAATGAGCAGTTCTTC
.	.	TRBV20-1	TRBJ2-7	CSAPYGGSEQYF	TGCAGTGCTCCCTACGGAGGGTCCGAGCAGTACTTC
few	.	TRBV27	TRBJ1-2	CASGQGTADYGYTF	TGTGCCAGCGGACAAGGGACGGCCGACTATGGCTACACCTTC
.	TRBD1	TRBV12-3/TRBV12-4	TRBJ2-1	CASSLDRGDYNEQFF	TGTGCCAGCAGTTTAGACAGGGGTGACTACAATGAGCAGTTCTTC
few	TRBD1	TRBV10-3	TRBJ1-2	CAISEGVFGTGGADYGYTF	TGTGCCATCAGTGAAGGGGTCTTCGGGACAGGGGGCGCCGACTATGGCTACACCTTC
few	.	TRBV4-1	TRBJ2-3	CASSQVRGALSTDTQYF	TGCGCCAGCAGCCAAGTTAGAGGGGCACTTTCCACAGATACGCAGTATTTT
.	.	TRBV29-1	TRBJ2-7	CSVSGASYEQYF	TGCAGCGTTAGCGGAGCCTCCTACGAGCAGTACTTC
few	.	TRBV12-3/TRBV12-4	TRBJ2-7	CASSPQYYEQYF	TGTGCCAGCAGCCCACAATACTACGAGCAGTACTTC
once	TRBD2	TRBV15	TRBJ2-3	CATSSPGRTSVLTDTQYF	TGTGCCACCAGCAGTCCGGGCCGGACTAGCGTCCTCACAGATACGCAGTATTTT
many	.	TRBV4-3	TRBJ2-4	CASSQDTDGGKNIQYF	TGCGCCAGCAGCCAAGATACGGACGGGGGCAAAAACATTCAGTACTTC
.	.	TRBV4-3	TRBJ2-4	CASSQGTSSKNIQYF	TGCGCCAGCAGCCAAGGGACGTCGTCCAAAAACATTCAGTACTTC
.	.	TRBV6-5	TRBJ1-6	CASSYSGNSPLHF	TGTGCCAGCAGTTACTCGGGGAATTCACCCCTCCACTTT
.	.	TRBV4-1	TRBJ2-1	CASSQVFDSDHPYNEQFF	TGCGCCAGCAGCCAAGTCTTTGACAGTGACCACCCGTACAATGAGCAGTTCTTC
.	.	TRBV4-1	TRBJ2-5	CASSQDPLSRNEQYF	TGCGCCAGCAGCCAAGATCCCCTATCTAGAAATGAGCAGTACTTC
.	TRBD2	TRBV27	TRBJ2-4	CASSIYSGLGYIQYF	TGTGCCAGCAGTATATACTCCGGACTAGGTTACATTCAGTACTTC
few	.	TRBV15	TRBJ2-5	CATSRDPGREDQYF	TGTGCCACCAGCAGAGACCCCGGCAGGGAGGACCAGTACTTC
few	.	TRBV11-2	TRBJ2-1	CASRPGFYNNEQFF	TGTGCCAGCAGACCCGGGTTCTATAACAATGAGCAGTTCTTC
.	.	TRBV7-2	TRBJ2-3	CASSISVAALSTDTQYF	TGTGCCAGCAGCATCTCTGTAGCGGCACTTAGCACAGATACGCAGTATTTT
.	TRBD2	TRBV7-2	TRBJ2-5	CVSSPNLLAGGETQYF	TGTGTCAGCAGCCCCAACCTTCTGGCGGGGGGAGAGACCCAGTACTTC
many	TRBD1	TRBV12-3/TRBV12-4	TRBJ1-2	CASSRDRGRGYTF	TGTGCCAGCAGTCGCGACAGGGGGCGAGGCTACACCTTC
once	.	TRBV25-1	TRBJ1-1	CASSAHLGGAEGTEAFF	TGTGCCAGCAGTGCTCACCTTGGGGGGGCTGAAGGTACTGAAGCTTTCTTT
.	TRBD2	TRBV25-1	TRBJ2-1	CASSGGTSGSKYNEQFF	TGTGCCAGCAGTGGCGGGACTAGCGGGAGTAAGTACAATGAGCAGTTCTTC
.	.	TRBV6-2/TRBV6-3	TRBJ1-2	CASSYPGEDTF	TGTGCCAGCAGTTACCCGGGAGAGGACACCTTC
.	.	TRBV5-1	TRBJ2-1	CASSLGPTHAINEQFF	TGCGCCAGCAGCTTGGGTCCAACCCACGCCATCAATGAGCAGTTCTTC
.	.	TRBV7-6	TRBJ2-5	CASSPRTITRLQETQYF	TGTGCCAGCAGCCCCCGGACCATAACTAGGCTACAAGAGACCCAGTACTTC
.	.	TRBV21-1	TRBJ1-6	CARPNSPLHF	TGTGCCAGGCCTAATTCACCCCTCCACTTT
once	.	TRBV28	TRBJ1-5	CANSFWHPNQPQHF	TGTGCCAACAGTTTTTGGCACCCCAATCAGCCCCAGCATTTT
.	.	TRBV12-3/TRBV12-4	TRBJ1-5	CASRLTGSNQPQHF	TGTGCCAGCAGGTTGACTGGTAGCAATCAGCCCCAGCATTTT
.	.	TRBV14	TRBJ1-1	CASTKHGGADGAFF	TGTGCCAGCACCAAACACGGGGGCGCGGATGGAGCTTTCTTT
.	.	TRBV18	TRBJ2-7	CASSPGQGFDEQYF	TGTGCCAGCTCACCAGGGCAGGGTTTCGACGAGCAGTACTTC
.	.	TRBV6-1	TRBJ1-2	CASGEWGGYGYTF	TGTGCCAGCGGGGAGTGGGGCGGGTATGGCTACACCTTC
few	TRBD2	TRBV4-3	TRBJ2-1	CASSQDRLAGVQFF	TGCGCCAGCAGCCAAGATCGACTAGCGGGGGTGCAGTTCTTC
.	.	TRBV27	TRBJ2-7	CASSFWQVKFHEQYF	TGTGCCAGCAGTTTTTGGCAGGTAAAGTTCCACGAGCAGTACTTC
few	.	TRBV6-2/TRBV6-3	TRBJ1-2	CASSYGRRALDYGYTF	TGTGCCAGCAGTTACGGGCGTCGTGCTCTGGACTATGGCTACACCTTC
.	.	TRBV25-1	TRBJ2-7	CASSEFGISYEQYF	TGTGCCAGCAGTGAATTCGGCATCTCCTACGAGCAGTACTTC
.	TRBD1	TRBV5-1	TRBJ2-7	CASNEGQGAYEQYF	TGCGCCAGCAACGAAGGACAGGGGGCCTACGAGCAGTACTTC
.	.	TRBV19	TRBJ1-3	CASRTDRSSGNTIYF	TGTGCCAGTAGAACTGACAGATCCTCTGGAAACACCATATATTTT
.	.	TRBV25-1	TRBJ1-1	CSSRRGMEEAFF	TGTTCCAGCAGGCGGGGGATGGAGGAAGCTTTCTTT
.	.	TRBV3-1	TRBJ1-1	CASSQGNRLNTEAFF	TGTGCCAGCAGCCAAGGAAATCGACTGAACACTGAAGCTTTCTTT
.	.	TRBV29-1	TRBJ2-1	CSVEGWTWGSGTYNEQFF	TGCAGCGTTGAAGGCTGGACATGGGGGAGTGGCACCTACAATGAGCAGTTCTTC
.	.	TRBV27	TRBJ1-2	CASSLSGALEGYTF	TGTGCCAGCAGTTTATCAGGGGCCCTAGAGGGCTACACCTTC
few	TRBD1	TRBV12-3/TRBV12-4	TRBJ2-7	CASSLHGTGGDEQYF	TGTGCCAGCAGCTTGCACGGGACAGGCGGGGACGAGCAGTACTTC
.	.	TRBV12-3/TRBV12-4	TRBJ2-3	CASRSDRPSTDTQYF	TGTGCCAGCAGGTCGGACCGACCGAGCACAGATACGCAGTATTTT
.	.	TRBV7-2	TRBJ2-7	CASSLIPTPTYEQYF	TGTGCCAGCAGCTTAATCCCGACACCCACCTACGAGCAGTACTTC
.	.	TRBV10-3	TRBJ2-4	CAISELGGDIQYF	TGTGCCATCAGTGAACTTGGAGGGGACATTCAGTACTTC